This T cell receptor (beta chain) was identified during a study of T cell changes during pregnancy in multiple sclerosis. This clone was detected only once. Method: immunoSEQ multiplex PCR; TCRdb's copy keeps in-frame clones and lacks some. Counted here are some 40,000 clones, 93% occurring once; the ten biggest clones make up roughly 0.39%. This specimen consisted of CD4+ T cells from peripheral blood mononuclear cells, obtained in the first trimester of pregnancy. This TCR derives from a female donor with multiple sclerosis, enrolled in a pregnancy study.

DNA of the CDR3: TGTGCCAGCAGTTACAGGTTCGACAGAGAAGAGACCCAGTACTTC. Its translation: CASSYRFDREETQYF. The chain uses TRBV6-6 and TRBJ2-5, with a possible D match to TRBD1 (5 bases). Trimming pared 2 bases from V and 3 bases from J, leaving 13 bases between. Germline CDR1 MNHNY, CDR2 SVGAGI (reference sequence). This CDR3 is built from 15 residues.